One T cell receptor (beta chain) is described in this entry. The data stem from a study of blood T cell repertoires in COVID-19. The germline V gene has CDR1 KGHDR and CDR2 SFDVKD. The CDR3 extends over 15 amino acids. V dropped 3 bases and J dropped 3 bases, with 11 bases sitting between them. TCRdb's copy holds only in-frame clones and misses some; the assay was immunoSEQ multiplex PCR. The sample lists roughly 120,000 clones; around 82% were seen once. The sequenced sample was peripheral blood. This sequence originates from a human donor in a cohort sampled during active COVID-19. The chain is built from TRBV24-1 and TRBJ1-5; TRBD1 is a possible D gene (5 bases). This CDR3 reads CATSDPDSPNQPQHF. CDR3 DNA sequence: TGTGCCACCAGTGATCCTGACAGTCCCAATCAGCCCCAGCATTTT.